These T cell receptor beta chains were read from a single sample in a study of blood T cell repertoires in COVID-19. Profiling relied on immunoSEQ multiplex PCR, and the TCRdb table lists in-frame clones only, not all of them. The table has 350,000 to 400,000 clones, 70% to 90% seen once. Sequencing used PBMCs or T cells enriched from blood (not recorded which). These receptors originate from a woman aged 25 to 39 with acute COVID-19. Both conserved end residues are part of each CDR3. The order of the fields is CDR3 DNA, CDR3 protein, V gene, D gene, clone size, CDR3 length, J gene. D genes are given only for firm matches. The listing skips clone size in some rows; elsewhere it reads once, few, many or a size class.

TGTGCCAGCAGCCAAGCGGGGGGGCCAAGCTATGGCTACACCTTC,CASSQAGGPSYGYTF,TRBV3-1/TRBV3-2,-,-,15,TRBJ1-2
TGTGCCAGTAGTATATCGGTTCGGCAGCCCCAGCATTTT,CASSISVRQPQHF,TRBV19,-,once,13,TRBJ1-5
TGTGCCAGCAGCCCAGGGGAAGGCTACACCTTC,CASSPGEGYTF,TRBV27,-,-,11,TRBJ1-2
TGTGCCAGTAGTATATTGACAGGGAAGGGCGGGGAGCTGTTTTTT,CASSILTGKGGELFF,TRBV19,TRBD1,-,15,TRBJ2-2
TGCGCCAGCAGTGAGATCGCAGGGCCGGAACCCCAGCATTTT,CASSEIAGPEPQHF,TRBV10-2,-,-,14,TRBJ1-5
TGTGCCATCGGCAGGTATAGCGGGGGTACCTACGAGCAGTACTTC,CAIGRYSGGTYEQYF,TRBV10-3,TRBD2,-,15,TRBJ2-7
TGTGCCAGCAGCCCCCCCGGGACAGGGTCGACTGAAGCTTTCTTT,CASSPPGTGSTEAFF,TRBV7-9,TRBD1,-,15,TRBJ1-1
TGTGCCAGCAGTTTGGGTAGCACCTACGAGCAGTACTTC,CASSLGSTYEQYF,TRBV27,-,once,13,TRBJ2-7
TGTGCCAGCAGCTTGGACTTTAGCACAGATACGCAGTATTTT,CASSLDFSTDTQYF,TRBV5-8,-,-,14,TRBJ2-3
TGCGCCAGCAGCCACACGACAGCCACCGGGGAGCTGTTTTTT,CASSHTTATGELFF,TRBV4-1,-,-,14,TRBJ2-2
TGTGCCAGCAGCTTAGAGATAGCGGCGGGGAATCCAGCCGGGGAGCTGTTTTTT,CASSLEIAAGNPAGELFF,TRBV7-6,-,-,18,TRBJ2-2
TGTGCCTGGGGCAGGGGAAGCAATCAGCCCCAGCATTTT,CAWGRGSNQPQHF,TRBV7-3,-,-,13,TRBJ1-5
TGTGCCAGCAGTTTATCGGGGGACAGGTCAAACGAGCAGTACTTC,CASSLSGDRSNEQYF,TRBV27,TRBD1,-,15,TRBJ2-7
TGTGCCAGCAGGGGGACAGAGGGCACTGAAGCTTTCTTT,CASRGTEGTEAFF,TRBV3-1/TRBV3-2,TRBD1,once,13,TRBJ1-1
TGTGCCAGCAGCCATGGACTAGCAGAGACCCAGTACTTC,CASSHGLAETQYF,TRBV4-2,TRBD2,-,13,TRBJ2-5
TGTGCCAGAAGCAGGGATTACTCTGAAGCTTTCTTT,CARSRDYSEAFF,TRBV30,-,-,12,TRBJ1-1
TGTGCCAGCTCACCGGGTAATATCGGGATTCAGCCCCAGCATTTT,CASSPGNIGIQPQHF,TRBV18,-,-,15,TRBJ1-5
TGTGCCAGCAGCTTAGGATCGGGAGCCTCACCCCTCCACTTT,CASSLGSGASPLHF,TRBV11-2,-,-,14,TRBJ1-6
TGTGCCACCCAAAATCAGGCAGATACGCAGTATTTT,CATQNQADTQYF,TRBV12-3/TRBV12-4,-,-,12,TRBJ2-3
TGTGCCAGTAGACCGGGACTAGCGGGGGGATACAATGAGCAGTTCTTC,CASRPGLAGGYNEQFF,TRBV19,TRBD2,-,16,TRBJ2-1
TGTGCCAGCAGCCATGTTTCGGCGGGGGGGTACAATGAGCAGTTCTTC,CASSHVSAGGYNEQFF,TRBV3-1/TRBV3-2,TRBD2,-,16,TRBJ2-1
TGTGCCAGCAGATATAGGGGTAGCTCCTACAATGAGCAGTTCTTC,CASRYRGSSYNEQFF,TRBV5-6,-,-,15,TRBJ2-1
TGCGCCAGCATCGACAGGGGGATTAATTCACCCCTCCACTTT,CASIDRGINSPLHF,TRBV10-1,TRBD1,-,14,TRBJ1-6
TGTGCCTGGCTTGGGTGGGGGGGTCATGGCTACACCTTC,CAWLGWGGHGYTF,TRBV30,-,-,13,TRBJ1-2
TGTGCCAGCAGCCAGGTGGGGGGGGGAGGCGAGCAGTACTTC,CASSQVGGGGEQYF,TRBV6-5,TRBD2,-,14,TRBJ2-7
TGTGCCAGCAGCTCGGGACAGACGACTTACACTGAAGCTTTCTTT,CASSSGQTTYTEAFF,TRBV5-6,TRBD1,-,15,TRBJ1-1
TGTGCCAGCCGGACCGCAGGAGGGAGCGAGCAGTACTTC,CASRTAGGSEQYF,TRBV6-5,-,-,13,TRBJ2-7
TGTGCCAGCAGCCCGGGAAACTACGAGCAGTACTTC,CASSPGNYEQYF,TRBV7-9,-,-,12,TRBJ2-7
TGTGCCAGCAGCTTAGGGGGGCGCGGGTCCTTGAACACCGGGGAGCTGTTTTTT,CASSLGGRGSLNTGELFF,TRBV7-9,-,-,18,TRBJ2-2
TGTGCCAGTAAGGTGGGGGGTAATGAGCAGTTCTTC,CASKVGGNEQFF,TRBV19,-,few,12,TRBJ2-1
TGTGCCAGTAGTACCCCTTTGGGCAGGGAGGGTAACACTGAAGCTTTCTTT,CASSTPLGREGNTEAFF,TRBV19,-,once,17,TRBJ1-1
TGTGCCAGCAGTGCAGGGGGGAACACTGAAGCTTTCTTT,CASSAGGNTEAFF,TRBV2,TRBD1,once,13,TRBJ1-1
TGTGCCAGTAGTGGGTGGACAGGGAAAGAGACCCAGTACTTC,CASSGWTGKETQYF,TRBV19,TRBD1,-,14,TRBJ2-5
TGTGCCAGTAGCAACGGGGACAGAGGGCCGGGGAACACTGAAGCTTTCTTT,CASSNGDRGPGNTEAFF,TRBV19,TRBD1,-,17,TRBJ1-1
TGTGCCAGCTCACCACCCCGACAAAGCTCCTACAATGAGCAGTTCTTC,CASSPPRQSSYNEQFF,TRBV18,-,-,16,TRBJ2-1
TGTGCCAGCAGCCCGACAGGGGGCGCGACTGAAGCTTTCTTT,CASSPTGGATEAFF,TRBV5-4,TRBD1,-,14,TRBJ1-1
TGTGCCTGGAGTATCGGGGACAGAATGACAGATACGCAGTATTTT,CAWSIGDRMTDTQYF,TRBV30,TRBD1,-,15,TRBJ2-3
TGTGCCAGCAGCTTAGAGCTCTTATGGTCACCCCTCCACTTT,CASSLELLWSPLHF,TRBV7-9,-,-,14,TRBJ1-6
TGTGCCAGCAGCATAGCAGTATCCTACGAGCAGTACTTC,CASSIAVSYEQYF,TRBV6-5,-,-,13,TRBJ2-7
TGTGCCAGCAAGCATTTCCGGGATTCACCCCTCCACTTT,CASKHFRDSPLHF,TRBV6-5,-,-,13,TRBJ1-6
TGTGCCAGCAGCCATGTTAACTACGAGCAGTACTTC,CASSHVNYEQYF,TRBV3-1/TRBV3-2,-,-,12,TRBJ2-7
TGCGCCAGCAGCCCCTTCGGGGACAGGGTTAACACTGAAGCTTTCTTT,CASSPFGDRVNTEAFF,TRBV5-1,TRBD1,few,16,TRBJ1-1
TGTGCCAGCAGCCGGGGAGAGGACTTTTACACAGATACGCAGTATTTT,CASSRGEDFYTDTQYF,TRBV7-3,-,-,16,TRBJ2-3
TGTGCCAGCAGCTTTGGGGAGGACTCCAATGAAAAACTGTTTTTT,CASSFGEDSNEKLFF,TRBV12-1,-,-,15,TRBJ1-4
TGTGCCAGCAGTTACTCGACAGGGCTATTCAATCAGCCCCAGCATTTT,CASSYSTGLFNQPQHF,TRBV6-2/TRBV6-3,TRBD1,-,16,TRBJ1-5
TGTGCCAGCAGTTTATTGGGGGGGGATCAGCCCCAGCATTTT,CASSLLGGDQPQHF,TRBV27,-,-,14,TRBJ1-5
TGTGCCAGCAGTCTAGCGGTGGGCAACACTGAAGCTTTCTTT,CASSLAVGNTEAFF,TRBV7-8,-,-,14,TRBJ1-1
TGTGCCATCAGTGAGTCGACTGGCACAGATACGCAGTATTTT,CAISESTGTDTQYF,TRBV10-3,-,-,14,TRBJ2-3
TGTGCCAGCAGCTGGGGTTTTGGGACTGGAGCCTACGAGCAGTACTTC,CASSWGFGTGAYEQYF,TRBV11-3,-,-,16,TRBJ2-7
TGTGCCAGCACCCCCGTTAGCACAGATACGCAGTATTTT,CASTPVSTDTQYF,TRBV11-2,-,-,13,TRBJ2-3
TGTGCCAGCAGCTTTGGCGGTACCTTTAAACCCTACGAGCAGTACTTC,CASSFGGTFKPYEQYF,TRBV7-9,-,-,16,TRBJ2-7
TGTGCCAGCAGCTTAGTCAGTTCAGTCTACGAGCAGTACTTC,CASSLVSSVYEQYF,TRBV7-9,-,-,14,TRBJ2-7
TGCGCCAGCAGCCAGGCCCCAGGGGGTCTGGATGAAAAACTGTTTTTT,CASSQAPGGLDEKLFF,TRBV4-1,TRBD1,-,16,TRBJ1-4
TGCAGCGTGAATAGCGGGGGGAGTGATACGCAGTATTTT,CSVNSGGSDTQYF,TRBV29-1,TRBD2,once,13,TRBJ2-3
TGTGCCAGCAGTGAAGCCCCGGGACTGATTAGCAATCAGCCCCAGCATTTT,CASSEAPGLISNQPQHF,TRBV2,-,-,17,TRBJ1-5
TGTGCCAGTAGTATTAAGGACAGGGGGCTTGCTGGCTACACCTTC,CASSIKDRGLAGYTF,TRBV19,TRBD1,once,15,TRBJ1-2
TGTGCCAGCAGTGTCGGTGGGACAGGTGCAGTTGGTTTCGGCAACGAGCAGTACTTC,CASSVGGTGAVGFGNEQYF,TRBV2,TRBD1,-,19,TRBJ2-7